A selection of T cell receptor beta chains follows, all from one sample in a study of blood T cell repertoires in COVID-19. Using immunoSEQ multiplex PCR, the repertoire was profiled, and TCRdb retains in-frame clones only, with some absent. This sample yields around 460,000 clones, of which about 90% are seen a single time; approximately 0.92% belongs to the top ten. The sequencing input was peripheral blood. The origin of the receptors is a man younger than 35 with COVID-19, enrolled during active disease. The CDR3 runs from the conserved cysteine through the conserved F or W. Each record gives: CDR3 DNA, CDR3 protein, J gene, V gene, D gene, clone size. A D gene is named only where the DNA matches it firmly. Size is stated for part of the rows, as once, few or many counts, or as a class when the clone is expanded.

cdr3_nt: TGCGCCAGCAGCCGAGAGGGTAGCTCCTACGAGCAGTACTTC
cdr3_aa: CASSREGSSYEQYF
j_call: TRBJ2-7
v_call: TRBV5-1
d_call: -
clone_size: -

cdr3_nt: TGTGCCACCAGCAGAACAGGGGGAAGCTCTGGAAACACCATATATTTT
cdr3_aa: CATSRTGGSSGNTIYF
j_call: TRBJ1-3
v_call: TRBV15
d_call: TRBD1
clone_size: -

cdr3_nt: TGTGCCAGCAGTCGGACGGGACTAGCGGGAGACGGTACGTCTGAGCAGTTCTTC
cdr3_aa: CASSRTGLAGDGTSEQFF
j_call: TRBJ2-1
v_call: TRBV6-4
d_call: TRBD2
clone_size: -

cdr3_nt: TGTGCCAGCAGCTTATCGGGGGGCCCTAACAATGAGCAGTTCTTC
cdr3_aa: CASSLSGGPNNEQFF
j_call: TRBJ2-1
v_call: TRBV7-9
d_call: -
clone_size: -

cdr3_nt: TGTGCTAGCAGCTTAACGGGGGGTGCCAAGACCCAGTACTTC
cdr3_aa: CASSLTGGAKTQYF
j_call: TRBJ2-5
v_call: TRBV7-7
d_call: TRBD2
clone_size: -

cdr3_nt: TGTGCCAGTAGTATATCCACTACATCCGGGACAGGGACCCACTTT
cdr3_aa: CASSISTTSGTGTHF
j_call: TRBJ1-6
v_call: TRBV19
d_call: TRBD1
clone_size: -

cdr3_nt: TGTGCCAGCCAGGGGGCTGGATGGACAGATACGCAGTATTTT
cdr3_aa: CASQGAGWTDTQYF
j_call: TRBJ2-3
v_call: TRBV6-6
d_call: TRBD1
clone_size: once

cdr3_nt: TGTGCCAGCAGCCAAACGACAGGGGGCTTAGGAGAGACCCAGTACTTC
cdr3_aa: CASSQTTGGLGETQYF
j_call: TRBJ2-5
v_call: TRBV3-1/TRBV3-2
d_call: TRBD1
clone_size: -

cdr3_nt: TGCAGTGCTAGTCCACCAGCGGGGGCCGACAATGAGCAGTTCTTC
cdr3_aa: CSASPPAGADNEQFF
j_call: TRBJ2-1
v_call: TRBV20-1
d_call: TRBD2
clone_size: -

cdr3_nt: TGTGCCAGTTATGGCGGGAGGGCTAGCACAGATACGCAGTATTTT
cdr3_aa: CASYGGRASTDTQYF
j_call: TRBJ2-3
v_call: TRBV19
d_call: TRBD2
clone_size: -

cdr3_nt: TGCGCCAGCAGCCCGGTCCTAAGCCAAGAGACCCAGTACTTC
cdr3_aa: CASSPVLSQETQYF
j_call: TRBJ2-5
v_call: TRBV4-1
d_call: -
clone_size: -

cdr3_nt: TGCGCCAGCAGCTTCCAAAGGACTAGCGGGTTCCAAGAGACCCAGTACTTC
cdr3_aa: CASSFQRTSGFQETQYF
j_call: TRBJ2-5
v_call: TRBV5-1
d_call: TRBD2
clone_size: -

cdr3_nt: TGTGCCAGCAGCTTTGGGACAGACTATGGCTACACCTTC
cdr3_aa: CASSFGTDYGYTF
j_call: TRBJ1-2
v_call: TRBV7-9
d_call: TRBD1
clone_size: -

cdr3_nt: TGTGCCAGCAGTTACTCGTCGGGGGGTTCCTACGAGCAGTACTTC
cdr3_aa: CASSYSSGGSYEQYF
j_call: TRBJ2-7
v_call: TRBV6-5
d_call: TRBD2
clone_size: -

cdr3_nt: TGTGCCAGCACCCTCGCAGGGGTCTCCTATAATTCACCCCTCCACTTT
cdr3_aa: CASTLAGVSYNSPLHF
j_call: TRBJ1-6
v_call: TRBV2
d_call: -
clone_size: -

cdr3_nt: TGTGCCAGCAGCTTAACAAGCGTCTCTGGGGCCAACGTCCTGACTTTC
cdr3_aa: CASSLTSVSGANVLTF
j_call: TRBJ2-6
v_call: TRBV7-9
d_call: -
clone_size: -

cdr3_nt: TGTGCCAGTAGTATATTGGGCAGGGGGATTTGGGGCTACACCTTC
cdr3_aa: CASSILGRGIWGYTF
j_call: TRBJ1-2
v_call: TRBV19
d_call: TRBD1
clone_size: -

cdr3_nt: TGCAGCGTTGAAGGACTTATCATGAACACTGAAGCTTTCTTT
cdr3_aa: CSVEGLIMNTEAFF
j_call: TRBJ1-1
v_call: TRBV29-1
d_call: -
clone_size: once

cdr3_nt: TGTGCCAGCAGCTTAGAATGGCGGACTTACACAGATACGCAGTATTTT
cdr3_aa: CASSLEWRTYTDTQYF
j_call: TRBJ2-3
v_call: TRBV11-2
d_call: -
clone_size: -

cdr3_nt: TGTGCTAGTGGTTGGCGGGGATGGCCCCAGCATTTT
cdr3_aa: CASGWRGWPQHF
j_call: TRBJ1-5
v_call: TRBV12-5
d_call: -
clone_size: -

cdr3_nt: TGTGCCAGCAGTGTAACTCCCCAAACCGGAGCTGAGCAGTTCTTC
cdr3_aa: CASSVTPQTGAEQFF
j_call: TRBJ2-1
v_call: TRBV25-1
d_call: -
clone_size: -

cdr3_nt: TGTGCCAGCAGCCCTACTAGCGGCTTTAGCACAGATACGCAGTATTTT
cdr3_aa: CASSPTSGFSTDTQYF
j_call: TRBJ2-3
v_call: TRBV9
d_call: TRBD2
clone_size: -

cdr3_nt: TGTGCCAGCTCCGTAGAACAGGGATCGTTGGACACTGAAGCTTTCTTT
cdr3_aa: CASSVEQGSLDTEAFF
j_call: TRBJ1-1
v_call: TRBV18
d_call: -
clone_size: -

cdr3_nt: TGTGCCAGCAGCTTAGGCAGGGTTGGAGAGCAGTACTTC
cdr3_aa: CASSLGRVGEQYF
j_call: TRBJ2-7
v_call: TRBV7-2
d_call: -
clone_size: once

cdr3_nt: TGTGCCTGGAGAGACAGGGGACAGGGACTAGGAGAGCAGTTCTTC
cdr3_aa: CAWRDRGQGLGEQFF
j_call: TRBJ2-1
v_call: TRBV30
d_call: -
clone_size: -

cdr3_nt: TGTGCCAGCAGTGCAGGGGGGGCCAAAAACATTCAGTACTTC
cdr3_aa: CASSAGGAKNIQYF
j_call: TRBJ2-4
v_call: TRBV28
d_call: -
clone_size: once

cdr3_nt: TGTGCCAGTAGTGCGGCCGGCTACGAGCAGTACTTC
cdr3_aa: CASSAAGYEQYF
j_call: TRBJ2-7
v_call: TRBV19
d_call: -
clone_size: -

cdr3_nt: TGCGCCAGCAGCCAATGGTTCGCTAGCGGGAGGTTCTACAATGAGCAGTTCTTC
cdr3_aa: CASSQWFASGRFYNEQFF
j_call: TRBJ2-1
v_call: TRBV4-1
d_call: TRBD2
clone_size: -

cdr3_nt: TGTGCCAGCTCACTGACTAGCCTTTGGGACTACGAGCAGTACTTC
cdr3_aa: CASSLTSLWDYEQYF
j_call: TRBJ2-7
v_call: TRBV18
d_call: TRBD2
clone_size: once

cdr3_nt: TGTGCCAGCAGCTTAAGTTATATCCGAGGGTCGGAGACCCAGTACTTC
cdr3_aa: CASSLSYIRGSETQYF
j_call: TRBJ2-5
v_call: TRBV7-3
d_call: -
clone_size: -

cdr3_nt: TGCGCCAGCAGCTTGGAGGGGGGGAGCACAGATACGCAGTATTTT
cdr3_aa: CASSLEGGSTDTQYF
j_call: TRBJ2-3
v_call: TRBV5-1
d_call: -
clone_size: -

cdr3_nt: TGTGCCAGCAGCTGGGGACAGGGGGCGAAGACCCAGTACTTC
cdr3_aa: CASSWGQGAKTQYF
j_call: TRBJ2-5
v_call: TRBV7-6
d_call: TRBD1
clone_size: many

cdr3_nt: TGTGCCAGCAAGGGGCTGGCGGAGCAGTACTTC
cdr3_aa: CASKGLAEQYF
j_call: TRBJ2-7
v_call: TRBV2
d_call: -
clone_size: -

cdr3_nt: TGTGCCAGCAGCAAAAGTGGGACAGGGAGGAATGAGCAGTTCTTC
cdr3_aa: CASSKSGTGRNEQFF
j_call: TRBJ2-1
v_call: TRBV6-5
d_call: TRBD1
clone_size: -

cdr3_nt: TGTGCCAGCAGCCAAGTGATGCTAGCGGGAGGGTCGGGAGTGGCGCAGTATTTT
cdr3_aa: CASSQVMLAGGSGVAQYF
j_call: TRBJ2-3
v_call: TRBV14
d_call: TRBD2
clone_size: -

cdr3_nt: TGTGCCAGCAGCCCTACCCCAGGGGCCGAGCAGTACTTC
cdr3_aa: CASSPTPGAEQYF
j_call: TRBJ2-7
v_call: TRBV11-2
d_call: -
clone_size: -

cdr3_nt: TGTGCCAGCAGCCAAGGGACAGGGGATGGCTACACCTTC
cdr3_aa: CASSQGTGDGYTF
j_call: TRBJ1-2
v_call: TRBV3-1/TRBV3-2
d_call: TRBD1
clone_size: -